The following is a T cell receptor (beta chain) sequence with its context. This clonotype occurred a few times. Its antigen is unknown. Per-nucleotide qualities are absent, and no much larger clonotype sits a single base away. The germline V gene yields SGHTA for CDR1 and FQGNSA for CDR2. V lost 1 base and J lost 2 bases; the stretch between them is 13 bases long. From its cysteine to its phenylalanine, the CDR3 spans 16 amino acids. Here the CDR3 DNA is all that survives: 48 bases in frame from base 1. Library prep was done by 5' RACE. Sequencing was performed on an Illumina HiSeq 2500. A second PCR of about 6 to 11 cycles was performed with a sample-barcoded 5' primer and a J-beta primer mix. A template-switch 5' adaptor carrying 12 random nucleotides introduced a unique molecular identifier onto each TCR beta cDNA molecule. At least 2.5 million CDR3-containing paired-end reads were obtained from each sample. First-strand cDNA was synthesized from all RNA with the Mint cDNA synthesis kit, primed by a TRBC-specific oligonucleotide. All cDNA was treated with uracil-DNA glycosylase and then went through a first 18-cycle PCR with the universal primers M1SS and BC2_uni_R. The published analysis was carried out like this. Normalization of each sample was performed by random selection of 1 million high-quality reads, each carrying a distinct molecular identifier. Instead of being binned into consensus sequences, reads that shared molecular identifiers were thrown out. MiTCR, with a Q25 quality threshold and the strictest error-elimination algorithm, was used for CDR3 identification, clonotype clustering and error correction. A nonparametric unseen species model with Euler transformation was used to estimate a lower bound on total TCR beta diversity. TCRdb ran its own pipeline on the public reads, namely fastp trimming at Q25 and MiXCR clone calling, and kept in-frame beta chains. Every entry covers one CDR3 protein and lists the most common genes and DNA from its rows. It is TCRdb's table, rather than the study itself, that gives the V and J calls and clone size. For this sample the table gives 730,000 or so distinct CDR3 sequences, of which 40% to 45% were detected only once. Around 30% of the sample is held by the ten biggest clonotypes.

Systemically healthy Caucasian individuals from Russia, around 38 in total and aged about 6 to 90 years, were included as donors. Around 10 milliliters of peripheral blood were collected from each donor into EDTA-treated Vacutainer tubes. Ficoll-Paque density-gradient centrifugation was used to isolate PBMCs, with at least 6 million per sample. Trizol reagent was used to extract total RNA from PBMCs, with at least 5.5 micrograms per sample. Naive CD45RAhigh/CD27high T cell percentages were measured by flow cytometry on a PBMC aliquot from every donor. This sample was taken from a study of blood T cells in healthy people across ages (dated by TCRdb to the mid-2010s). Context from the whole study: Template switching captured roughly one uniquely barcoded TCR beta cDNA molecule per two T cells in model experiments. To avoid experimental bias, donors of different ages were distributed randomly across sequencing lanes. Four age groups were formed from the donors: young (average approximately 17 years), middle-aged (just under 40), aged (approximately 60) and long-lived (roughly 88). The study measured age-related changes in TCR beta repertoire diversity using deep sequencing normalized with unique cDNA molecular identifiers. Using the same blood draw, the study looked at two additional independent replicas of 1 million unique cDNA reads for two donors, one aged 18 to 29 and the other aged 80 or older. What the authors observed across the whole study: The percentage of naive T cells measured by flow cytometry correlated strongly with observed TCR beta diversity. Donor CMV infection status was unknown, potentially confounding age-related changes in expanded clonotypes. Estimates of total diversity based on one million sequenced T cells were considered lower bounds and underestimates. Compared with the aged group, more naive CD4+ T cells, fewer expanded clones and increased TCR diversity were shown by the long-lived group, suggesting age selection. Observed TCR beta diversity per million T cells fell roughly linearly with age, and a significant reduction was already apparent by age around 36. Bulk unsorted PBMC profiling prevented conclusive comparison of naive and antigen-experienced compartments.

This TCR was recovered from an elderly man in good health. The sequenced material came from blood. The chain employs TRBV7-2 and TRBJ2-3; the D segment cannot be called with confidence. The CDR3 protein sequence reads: CASSLVLPEHTDTQYF. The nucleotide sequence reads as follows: TGTGCCAGCAGCTTAGTTCTCCCCGAACACACAGATACGCAGTATTTT. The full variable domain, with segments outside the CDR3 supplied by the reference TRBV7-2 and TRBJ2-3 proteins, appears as GAGVSQSPSNKVTEKGKDVELRCDPISGHTALYWYRQSLGQGLEFLIYFQGNSAPDKSGLPSDRFSAERTGGSVSTLTIQRTQQEDSAVYLCASSLVLPEHTDTQYFGPGTRLTVL.